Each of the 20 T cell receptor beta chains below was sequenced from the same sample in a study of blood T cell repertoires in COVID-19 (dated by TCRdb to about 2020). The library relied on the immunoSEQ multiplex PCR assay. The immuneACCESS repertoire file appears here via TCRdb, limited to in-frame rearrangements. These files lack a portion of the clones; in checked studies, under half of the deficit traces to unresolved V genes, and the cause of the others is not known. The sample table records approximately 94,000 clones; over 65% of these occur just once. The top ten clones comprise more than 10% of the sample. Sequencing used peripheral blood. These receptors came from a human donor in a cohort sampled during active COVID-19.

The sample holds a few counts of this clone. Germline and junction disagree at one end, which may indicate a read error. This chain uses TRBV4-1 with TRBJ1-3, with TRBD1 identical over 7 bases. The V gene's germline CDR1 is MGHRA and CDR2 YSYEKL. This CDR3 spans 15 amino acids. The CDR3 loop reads CASSRIGTAGNTIYF. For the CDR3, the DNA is TGCGCCAGCAGCCGCATCGGGACAGCTGGGAACACCATATATTTT.

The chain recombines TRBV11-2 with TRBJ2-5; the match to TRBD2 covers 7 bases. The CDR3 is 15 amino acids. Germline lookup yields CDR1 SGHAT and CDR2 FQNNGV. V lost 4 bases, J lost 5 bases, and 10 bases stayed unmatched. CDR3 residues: CASSSPASGAETQYF. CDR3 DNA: TGTGCCAGCAGCTCCCCGGCTAGCGGTGCCGAGACCCAGTACTTC.

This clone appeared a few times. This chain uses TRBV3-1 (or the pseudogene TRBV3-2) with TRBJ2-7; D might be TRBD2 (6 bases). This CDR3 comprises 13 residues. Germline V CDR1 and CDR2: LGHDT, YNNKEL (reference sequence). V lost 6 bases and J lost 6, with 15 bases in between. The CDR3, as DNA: TGTGCCAGCAGACCCTTCGGGACTGGCGAGCAGTACTTC. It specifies CASRPFGTGEQYF.

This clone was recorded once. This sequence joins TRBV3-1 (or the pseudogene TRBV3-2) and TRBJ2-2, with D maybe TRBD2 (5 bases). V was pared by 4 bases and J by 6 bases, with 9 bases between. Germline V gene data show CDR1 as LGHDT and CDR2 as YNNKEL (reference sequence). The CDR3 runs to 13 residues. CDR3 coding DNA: TGTGCCAGCAGCCTATCGGGGTCCGGGGAGCTGTTTTTT. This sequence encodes CASSLSGSGELFF.

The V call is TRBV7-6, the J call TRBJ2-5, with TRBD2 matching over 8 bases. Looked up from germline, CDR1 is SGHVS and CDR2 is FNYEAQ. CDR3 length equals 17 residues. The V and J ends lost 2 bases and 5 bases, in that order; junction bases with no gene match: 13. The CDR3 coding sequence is TGTGCCAGCAGCTTACCTCTTAGCGGGGTGTGGTCGGAGACCCAGTACTTC. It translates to CASSLPLSGVWSETQYF.

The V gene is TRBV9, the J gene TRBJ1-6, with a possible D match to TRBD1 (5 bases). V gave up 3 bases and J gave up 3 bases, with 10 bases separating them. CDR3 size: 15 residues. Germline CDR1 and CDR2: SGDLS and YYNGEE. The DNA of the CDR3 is TGTGCCAGCAGCGCCGACAGTTTCTATAATTCACCCCTCCACTTT. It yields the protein CASSADSFYNSPLHF.

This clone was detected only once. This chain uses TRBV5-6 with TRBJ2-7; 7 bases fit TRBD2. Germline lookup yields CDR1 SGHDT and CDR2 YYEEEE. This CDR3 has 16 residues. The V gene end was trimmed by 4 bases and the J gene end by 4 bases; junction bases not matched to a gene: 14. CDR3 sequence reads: CASSLFSGGRVYEQYF. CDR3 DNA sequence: TGTGCCAGCAGCCTGTTTTCTGGAGGGAGGGTATACGAGCAGTACTTC.

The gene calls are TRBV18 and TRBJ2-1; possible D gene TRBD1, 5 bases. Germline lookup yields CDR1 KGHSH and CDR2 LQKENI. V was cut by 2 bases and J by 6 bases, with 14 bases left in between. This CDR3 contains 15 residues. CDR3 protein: CASSPAKETGNEQFF. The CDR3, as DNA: TGTGCCAGCTCACCAGCTAAAGAAACAGGCAATGAGCAGTTCTTC. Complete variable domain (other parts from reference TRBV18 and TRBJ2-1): NAGVMQNPRHLVRRRGQEARLRCSPMKGHSHVYWYRQLPEEGLKFMVYLQKENIIDESGMPKERFSAEFPKEGPSILRIQQVVRGDSAAYFCASSPAKETGNEQFFGPGTRLTVL.

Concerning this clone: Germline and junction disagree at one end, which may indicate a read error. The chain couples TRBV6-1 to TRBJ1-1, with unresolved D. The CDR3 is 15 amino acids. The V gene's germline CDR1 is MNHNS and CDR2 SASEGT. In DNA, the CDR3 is TGTGCCAGCAGAGAAGGCGGAGGTATGAACACTGAAGCTTTCTTT. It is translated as CASREGGGMNTEAFF.

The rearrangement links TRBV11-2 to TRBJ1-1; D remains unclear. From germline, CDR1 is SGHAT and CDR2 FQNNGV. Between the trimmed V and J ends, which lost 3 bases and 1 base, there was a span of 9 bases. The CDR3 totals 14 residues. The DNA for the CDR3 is TGTGCCAGCAGCTTTGGGAGAGGGAACACTGAAGCTTTCTTT. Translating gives CASSFGRGNTEAFF. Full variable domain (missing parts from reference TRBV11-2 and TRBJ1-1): EAGVAQSPRYKIIEKRQSVAFWCNPISGHATLYWYQQILGQGPKLLIQFQNNGVVDDSQLPKDRFSAERLKGVDSTLKIQPAKLEDSAVYLCASSFGRGNTEAFFGQGTRLTVV.

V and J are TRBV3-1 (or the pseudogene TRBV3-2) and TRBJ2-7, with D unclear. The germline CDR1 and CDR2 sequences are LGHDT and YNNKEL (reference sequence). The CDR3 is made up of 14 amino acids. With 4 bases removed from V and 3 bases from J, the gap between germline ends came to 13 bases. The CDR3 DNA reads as TGTGCCAGCAGCCCCATTGCCGCGAACTACGAGCAGTACTTC. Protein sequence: CASSPIAANYEQYF.

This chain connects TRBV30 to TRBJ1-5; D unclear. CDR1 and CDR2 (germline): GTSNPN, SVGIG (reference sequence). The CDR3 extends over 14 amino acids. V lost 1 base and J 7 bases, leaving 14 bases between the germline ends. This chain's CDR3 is CAWSESSPGQPQHF. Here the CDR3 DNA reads TGTGCCTGGAGTGAATCAAGCCCGGGGCAGCCCCAGCATTTT. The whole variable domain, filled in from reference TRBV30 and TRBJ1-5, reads SQTIHQWPATLVQPVGSPLSLECTVEGTSNPNLYWYRQAAGRGLQLLFYSVGIGQISSEVPQNLSASRPQDRQFILSSKKLLLSDSGFYLCAWSESSPGQPQHFGDGTRLSIL.

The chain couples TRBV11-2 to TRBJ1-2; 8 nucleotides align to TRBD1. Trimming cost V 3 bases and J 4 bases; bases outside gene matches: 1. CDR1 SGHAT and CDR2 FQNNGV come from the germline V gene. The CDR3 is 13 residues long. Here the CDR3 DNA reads TGTGCCAGCAGCTTCGACAGGGGCTATGGCTACACCTTC. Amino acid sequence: CASSFDRGYGYTF.

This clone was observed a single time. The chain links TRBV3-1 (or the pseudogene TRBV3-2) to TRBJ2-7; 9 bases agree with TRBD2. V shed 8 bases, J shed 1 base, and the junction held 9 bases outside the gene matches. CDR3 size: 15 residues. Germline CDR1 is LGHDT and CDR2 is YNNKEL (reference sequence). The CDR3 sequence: CASGGGLAGSYEQYF. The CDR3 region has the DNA TGTGCCAGCGGGGGTGGGCTAGCGGGGTCCTACGAGCAGTACTTC.

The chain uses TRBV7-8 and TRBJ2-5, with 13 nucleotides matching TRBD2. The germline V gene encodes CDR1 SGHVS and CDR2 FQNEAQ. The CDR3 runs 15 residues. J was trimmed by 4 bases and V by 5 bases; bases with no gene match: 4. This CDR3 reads CASSPWTSGRETQYF. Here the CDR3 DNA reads TGTGCCAGCAGCCCTTGGACTAGCGGGAGAGAGACCCAGTACTTC.

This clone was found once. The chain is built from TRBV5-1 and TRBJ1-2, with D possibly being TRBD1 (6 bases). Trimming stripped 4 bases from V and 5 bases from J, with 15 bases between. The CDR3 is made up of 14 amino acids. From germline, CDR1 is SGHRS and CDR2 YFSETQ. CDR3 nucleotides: TGCGCCAGCAGCGAACAGGGACAAAATTATGGCTACACCTTC. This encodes CASSEQGQNYGYTF.

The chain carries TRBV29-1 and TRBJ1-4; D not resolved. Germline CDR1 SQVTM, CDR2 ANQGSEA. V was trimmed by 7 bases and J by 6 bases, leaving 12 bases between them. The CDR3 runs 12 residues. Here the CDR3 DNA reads TGCAGCGCCGACGACCGGGATGAAAAACTGTTTTTT. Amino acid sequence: CSADDRDEKLFF. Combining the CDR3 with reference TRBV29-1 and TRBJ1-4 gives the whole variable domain SAVISQKPSRDICQRGTSLTIQCQVDSQVTMMFWYRQQPGQSLTLIATANQGSEATYESGFVIDKFPISRPNLTFSTLTVSNMSPEDSSIYLCSADDRDEKLFFGSGTQLSVL.

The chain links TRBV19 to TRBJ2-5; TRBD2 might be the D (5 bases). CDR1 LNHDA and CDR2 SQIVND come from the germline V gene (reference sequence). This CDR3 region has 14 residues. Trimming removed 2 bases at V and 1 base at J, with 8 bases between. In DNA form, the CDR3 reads TGTGCCAGTAGTATATCGGGGATCCAAGAGACCCAGTACTTC. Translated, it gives CASSISGIQETQYF.

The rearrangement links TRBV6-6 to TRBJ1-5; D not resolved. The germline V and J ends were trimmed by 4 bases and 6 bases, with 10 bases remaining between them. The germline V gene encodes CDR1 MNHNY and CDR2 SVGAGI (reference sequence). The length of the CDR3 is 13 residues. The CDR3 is CASSFDDIQPQHF. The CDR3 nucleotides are TGTGCCAGCAGTTTCGACGACATTCAGCCCCAGCATTTT.

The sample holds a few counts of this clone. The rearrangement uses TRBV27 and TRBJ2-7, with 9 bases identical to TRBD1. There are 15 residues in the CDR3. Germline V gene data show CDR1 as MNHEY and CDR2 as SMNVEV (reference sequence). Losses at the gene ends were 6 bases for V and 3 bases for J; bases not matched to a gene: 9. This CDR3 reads CASRRGQGNYYEQYF. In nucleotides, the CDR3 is TGTGCCAGCAGGAGGGGACAGGGAAATTACTACGAGCAGTACTTC.